Described below is a single T cell receptor beta chain sequence and its context. Antigen unknown. This entry comes from a study of T-cell memory formation after mild COVID-19. Study as a whole: Largely, the TCR clusters proved donor specific. Whole-study findings and limits: Researchers found some responding clones in pre-infection memory, a sign that cross-reactive memory joined.

TCRdb fed the 5' RACE reads into MiXCR, producing one record per CDR3 protein. The sample has hundreds of thousands of distinct CDR3 sequences, 25% to 30% seen once. CDR3 size: 14 residues. The germline V gene has CDR1 MNHEY and CDR2 SVGEGT. Between the trimmed V and J ends, which lost 7 bases and 1 base, there was a span of 13 bases. The chain recombines TRBV6-2 or TRBV6-3 with TRBJ2-5, with D possibly matching TRBD2 (6 bases). Sequencing used PBMCs or a T cell subset sorted from them (not recorded which). This sequence originates from an adult woman who had mild COVID-19 (a few samples of this study predate the infection). Cell type and time point are not known. The CDR3 coding sequence is TGTGCCAGCATCGGAGGGGAGTCCCAAGAGACCCAGTACTTC. As protein: CASIGGESQETQYF.